These T cell receptor beta chains were read from a single sample in a study of cytomegalovirus exposure and HLA in healthy donors. The table came from immunoSEQ multiplex PCR; TCRdb's copy has only in-frame clones and leaves some out. The data hold 210,000 or so clones, with about 87% observed a single time. Sequences were obtained from PBMCs. Receptors were obtained from a man younger than 45 in good health and CMV-seronegative. The CDR3 runs from the conserved cysteine through the conserved F or W. D genes are given only for firm matches. The listing skips clone size in some rows; elsewhere it reads once, few, many or a size class.

d_gene	abundance	v_gene	len	j_gene	CDR3nt	CDR3aa
TRBD1	NA	TRBV25-1	14	TRBJ2-1	TGTGCCAGCAGTATAATGGGACAGTACAATGAGCAGTTCTTC	CASSIMGQYNEQFF
NA	NA	TRBV28	12	TRBJ1-3	TGTGCCAGCAGCTACTCTGGAAACACCATATATTTT	CASSYSGNTIYF
TRBD1	NA	TRBV19	13	TRBJ1-3	TGTGCCACCCAACAGGGGATGAGAAACACCATATATTTT	CATQQGMRNTIYF
NA	NA	TRBV28	12	TRBJ2-5	TGTGCCAGCCCGAAGCTATCGGGGACCCAGTACTTC	CASPKLSGTQYF
TRBD1	NA	TRBV9	14	TRBJ1-4	TGTGCCAGCAGCTCAGGACAGGGAAGTGAAAAACTGTTTTTT	CASSSGQGSEKLFF
TRBD1	NA	TRBV29-1	13	TRBJ1-2	TGCAGCGTGGGGACAGGGGCGGACTATGGCTACACCTTC	CSVGTGADYGYTF
TRBD1	NA	TRBV5-1	13	TRBJ2-1	TGCGCCAGCAGCCTCGGACAGGGGAATGAGCAGTTCTTC	CASSLGQGNEQFF
NA	NA	TRBV2	18	TRBJ2-1	TGTGCCAGCAGAGCACCTCCCATGTCCCTCGGCTCCTACAATGAGCAGTTCTTC	CASRAPPMSLGSYNEQFF
NA	NA	TRBV19	14	TRBJ2-1	TGTGCCAGTAGTATAGTGTTGGGGGGCAATGAGCAGTTCTTC	CASSIVLGGNEQFF
NA	NA	TRBV19	15	TRBJ1-5	TGTGCCAGTAGTAGGGACACATTGGAGAATCAGCCCCAGCATTTT	CASSRDTLENQPQHF
NA	NA	TRBV28	15	TRBJ2-6	TGTGCCAGCAGTCCGCCGGACAGCGAATCCAACGTCCTGACTTTC	CASSPPDSESNVLTF
TRBD2	NA	TRBV7-9	16	TRBJ2-1	TGTGCCAGCAGCTTAGCCTCTAGCGGGGGTTACAATGAGCAGTTCTTC	CASSLASSGGYNEQFF
TRBD2	NA	TRBV9	17	TRBJ2-2	TGTGCCAGCAGCGCAAGGACCGGGGGGGCGGGCACCGGGGAGCTGTTTTTT	CASSARTGGAGTGELFF
TRBD1	NA	TRBV30	13	TRBJ1-2	TGTGCGGGACAGGGAAACACTAACTATGGCTACACCTTC	CAGQGNTNYGYTF
TRBD1	NA	TRBV5-6	14	TRBJ2-4	TGTGCCAGCAGGACAGGACAGGGGAAAAACATTCAGTACTTC	CASRTGQGKNIQYF
TRBD1	NA	TRBV6-5	14	TRBJ2-3	TGTGCCAGCAGTTTCAGACAGGGGGCAAATACGCAGTATTTT	CASSFRQGANTQYF
TRBD2	NA	TRBV28	17	TRBJ2-7	TGTGCCAGCACCCCTCTTGGGACTAGCTTGATATTGGACGAGCAGTACTTC	CASTPLGTSLILDEQYF
NA	few	TRBV29-1	14	TRBJ1-2	TGCAGCGTTGACGCAGGGCTATCTTCCTATGGCTACACCTTC	CSVDAGLSSYGYTF
TRBD1	NA	TRBV30	15	TRBJ2-7	TGTGCCTGGACTCCCGGGACAGGGAGAGGGTACGAGCAGTACTTC	CAWTPGTGRGYEQYF
TRBD1	NA	TRBV7-9	14	TRBJ1-1	TGTGCCAGCAGCGACAGTGCAGGGGGCGGTGAAGCTTTCTTT	CASSDSAGGGEAFF
TRBD1	few	TRBV10-3	16	TRBJ2-7	TGTGCCATCAGCCAAGGACAGGTGAAGAGCTCCTACGAGCAGTACTTC	CAISQGQVKSSYEQYF
NA	NA	TRBV10-3	11	TRBJ1-1	TGTGCCATCAGGGCAAACACTGAAGCTTTCTTT	CAIRANTEAFF
TRBD1	NA	TRBV19	15	TRBJ1-2	TGTGCCAGTAGTACCATGGGACAGACCAACTATGGCTACACCTTC	CASSTMGQTNYGYTF
NA	NA	TRBV5-6	11	TRBJ2-2	TGTGCCACCGAGAGGCCCGGGGAGCTGTTTTTT	CATERPGELFF